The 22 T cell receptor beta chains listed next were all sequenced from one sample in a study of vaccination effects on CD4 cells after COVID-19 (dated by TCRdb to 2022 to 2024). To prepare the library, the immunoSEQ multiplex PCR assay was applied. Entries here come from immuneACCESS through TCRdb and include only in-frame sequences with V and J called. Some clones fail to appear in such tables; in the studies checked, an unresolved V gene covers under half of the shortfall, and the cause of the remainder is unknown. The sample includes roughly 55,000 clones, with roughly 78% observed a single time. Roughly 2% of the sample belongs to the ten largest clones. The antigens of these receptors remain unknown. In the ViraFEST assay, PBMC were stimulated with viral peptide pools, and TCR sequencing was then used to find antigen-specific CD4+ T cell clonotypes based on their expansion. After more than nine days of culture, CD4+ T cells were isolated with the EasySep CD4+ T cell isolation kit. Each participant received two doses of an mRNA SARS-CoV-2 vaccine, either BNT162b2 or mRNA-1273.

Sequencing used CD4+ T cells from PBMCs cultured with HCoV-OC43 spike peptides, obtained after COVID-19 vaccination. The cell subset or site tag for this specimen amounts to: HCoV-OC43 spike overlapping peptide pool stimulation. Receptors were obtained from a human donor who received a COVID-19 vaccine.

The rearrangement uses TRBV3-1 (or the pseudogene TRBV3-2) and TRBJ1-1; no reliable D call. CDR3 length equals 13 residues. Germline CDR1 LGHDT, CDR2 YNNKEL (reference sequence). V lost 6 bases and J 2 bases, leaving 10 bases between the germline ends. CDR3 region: CASRRGLNTEAFF. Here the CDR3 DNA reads TGTGCCAGCAGACGCGGACTCAACACTGAAGCTTTCTTT.

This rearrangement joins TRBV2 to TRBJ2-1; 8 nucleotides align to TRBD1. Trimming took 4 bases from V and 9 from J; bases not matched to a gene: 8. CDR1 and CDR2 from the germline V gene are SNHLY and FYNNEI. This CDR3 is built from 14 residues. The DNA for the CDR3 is TGTGCCAGCAGTGCGACAGGGGTCTCCGGTGAGCAGTTCTTC. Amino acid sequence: CASSATGVSGEQFF.

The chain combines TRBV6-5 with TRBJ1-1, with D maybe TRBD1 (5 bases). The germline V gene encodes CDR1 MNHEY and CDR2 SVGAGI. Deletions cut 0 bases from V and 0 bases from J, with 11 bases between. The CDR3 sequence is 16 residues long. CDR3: CASSYSRNRMNTEAFF. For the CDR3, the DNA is TGTGCCAGCAGTTACTCGAGGAACAGGATGAACACTGAAGCTTTCTTT.

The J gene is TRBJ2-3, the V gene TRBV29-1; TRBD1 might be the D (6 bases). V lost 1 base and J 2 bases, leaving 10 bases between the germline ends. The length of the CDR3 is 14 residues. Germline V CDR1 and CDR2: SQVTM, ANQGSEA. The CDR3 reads CSVEGGRLTDTQYF. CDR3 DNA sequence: TGCAGCGTTGAAGGGGGGCGGCTCACAGATACGCAGTATTTT.

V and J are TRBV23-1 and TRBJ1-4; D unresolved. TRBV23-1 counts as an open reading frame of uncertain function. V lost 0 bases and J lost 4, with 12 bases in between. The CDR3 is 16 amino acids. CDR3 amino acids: CASSQSHGGCNEKLFF. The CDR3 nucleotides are TGCGCCAGCAGTCAATCGCATGGTGGATGTAATGAAAAACTGTTTTTT.

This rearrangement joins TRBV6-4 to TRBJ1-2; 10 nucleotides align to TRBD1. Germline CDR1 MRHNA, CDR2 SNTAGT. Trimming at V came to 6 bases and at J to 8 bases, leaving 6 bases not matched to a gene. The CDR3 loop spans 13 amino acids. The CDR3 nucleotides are TGTGCCAGCAGCGCGGGACAGGGGACGGGCTACACCTTC. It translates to CASSAGQGTGYTF.

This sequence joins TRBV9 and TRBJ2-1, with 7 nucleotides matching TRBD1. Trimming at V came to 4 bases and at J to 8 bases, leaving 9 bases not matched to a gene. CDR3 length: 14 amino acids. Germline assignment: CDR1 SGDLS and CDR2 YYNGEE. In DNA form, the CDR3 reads TGTGCCAGCAGCCCGGAGACAGGGTTCGATGAGCAGTTCTTC. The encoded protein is CASSPETGFDEQFF.

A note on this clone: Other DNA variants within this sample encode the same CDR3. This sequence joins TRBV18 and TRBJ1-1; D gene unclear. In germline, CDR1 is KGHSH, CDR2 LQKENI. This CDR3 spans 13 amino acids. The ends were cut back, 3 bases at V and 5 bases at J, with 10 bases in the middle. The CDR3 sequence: CASSPGSVTEAFF. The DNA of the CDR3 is TGTGCCAGCTCACCTGGCTCGGTTACTGAAGCTTTCTTT. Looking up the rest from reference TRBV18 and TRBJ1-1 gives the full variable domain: NAGVMQNPRHLVRRRGQEARLRCSPMKGHSHVYWYRQLPEEGLKFMVYLQKENIIDESGMPKERFSAEFPKEGPSILRIQQVVRGDSAAYFCASSPGSVTEAFFGQGTRLTVV.

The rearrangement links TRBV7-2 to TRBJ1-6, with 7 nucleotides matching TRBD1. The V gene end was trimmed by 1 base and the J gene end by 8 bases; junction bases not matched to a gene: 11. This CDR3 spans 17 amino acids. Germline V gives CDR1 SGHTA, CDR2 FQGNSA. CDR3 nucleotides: TGTGCCAGCAGCTTAGGGGGGGGACAGTTTATATATTCACCCCTCCACTTT. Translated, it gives CASSLGGGQFIYSPLHF.

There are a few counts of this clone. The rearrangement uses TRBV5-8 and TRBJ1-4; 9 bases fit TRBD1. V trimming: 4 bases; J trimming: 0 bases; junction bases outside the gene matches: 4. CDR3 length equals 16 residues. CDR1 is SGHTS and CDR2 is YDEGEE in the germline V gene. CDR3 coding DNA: TGTGCCAGCAGCCCGGGACAGGGAGCAACTAATGAAAAACTGTTTTTT. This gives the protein CASSPGQGATNEKLFF. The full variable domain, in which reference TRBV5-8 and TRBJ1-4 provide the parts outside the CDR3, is EAGVTQSPTHLIKTRGQQATLRCSPISGHTSVYWYQQALGLGLQFLLWYDEGEERNRGNFPPRFSGRQFPNYSSELNVNALELEDSALYLCASSPGQGATNEKLFFGSGTQLSVL.

The DNA for the CDR3 is TGTGCCAGCTCACTCAACAGGTTGTCCTACAATGAGCAGTTCTTC. It codes for CASSLNRLSYNEQFF. The chain combines TRBV18 with TRBJ2-1, with D possibly being TRBD1 (5 bases). The ends were cut back, 4 bases at V and 1 base at J, with 11 bases in the middle. Germline V gives CDR1 KGHSH, CDR2 LQKENI. The CDR3 has 15 amino acids. The variable domain in full, completed from reference TRBV18 and TRBJ2-1, reads NAGVMQNPRHLVRRRGQEARLRCSPMKGHSHVYWYRQLPEEGLKFMVYLQKENIIDESGMPKERFSAEFPKEGPSILRIQQVVRGDSAAYFCASSLNRLSYNEQFFGPGTRLTVL.

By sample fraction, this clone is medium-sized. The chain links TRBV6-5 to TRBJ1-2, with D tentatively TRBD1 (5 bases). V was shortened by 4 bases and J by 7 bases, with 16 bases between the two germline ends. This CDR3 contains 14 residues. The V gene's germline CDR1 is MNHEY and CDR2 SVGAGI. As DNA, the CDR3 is TGTGCCAGCAGTTCCTGGGGGGAAAAGGTTGGCTACACCTTC. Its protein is CASSSWGEKVGYTF.

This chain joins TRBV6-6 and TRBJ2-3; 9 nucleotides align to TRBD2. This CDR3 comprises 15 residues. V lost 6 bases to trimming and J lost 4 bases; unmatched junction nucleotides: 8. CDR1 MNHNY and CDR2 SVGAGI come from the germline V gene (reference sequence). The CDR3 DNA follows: TGTGCCAGCAGCCTCGGCGGGGGGGCGGCAGATACGCAGTATTTT. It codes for CASSLGGGAADTQYF.

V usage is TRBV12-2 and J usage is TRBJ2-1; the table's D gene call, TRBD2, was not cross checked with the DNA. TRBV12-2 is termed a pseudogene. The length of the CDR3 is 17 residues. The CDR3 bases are TGTGCAAGTCGCTCAGTGGGGGGGCGCTTGGACTACAATGAGCAGTTCTTC. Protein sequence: CASRSVGGRLDYNEQFF.

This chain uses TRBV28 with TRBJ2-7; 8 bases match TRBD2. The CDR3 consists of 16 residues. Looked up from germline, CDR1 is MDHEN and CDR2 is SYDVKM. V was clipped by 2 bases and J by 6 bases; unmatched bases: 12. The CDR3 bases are TGTGCCAGCAGTTTAGCCAGCGGGGGACGTCCGGGCGAGCAGTACGTC. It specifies CASSLASGGRPGEQYV.

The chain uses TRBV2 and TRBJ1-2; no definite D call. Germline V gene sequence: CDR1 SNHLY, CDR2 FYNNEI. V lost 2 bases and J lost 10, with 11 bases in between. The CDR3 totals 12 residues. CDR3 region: CASSESGSVYTF. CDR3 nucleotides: TGTGCCAGCAGTGAATCAGGTTCTGTCTACACCTTC.

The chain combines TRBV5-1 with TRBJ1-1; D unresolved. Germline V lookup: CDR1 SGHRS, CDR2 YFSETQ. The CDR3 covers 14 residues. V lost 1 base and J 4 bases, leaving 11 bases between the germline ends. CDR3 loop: CASSLTGRGTEAFF. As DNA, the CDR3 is TGCGCCAGCAGCTTGACGGGGAGAGGCACTGAAGCTTTCTTT.

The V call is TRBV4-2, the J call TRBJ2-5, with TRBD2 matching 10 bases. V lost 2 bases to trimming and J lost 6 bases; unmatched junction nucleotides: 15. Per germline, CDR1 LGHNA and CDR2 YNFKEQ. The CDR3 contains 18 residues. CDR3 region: CASSQNRARSSGGQTQYF. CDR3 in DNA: TGTGCCAGCAGCCAAAATCGCGCCCGATCTAGCGGGGGACAGACCCAGTACTTC.

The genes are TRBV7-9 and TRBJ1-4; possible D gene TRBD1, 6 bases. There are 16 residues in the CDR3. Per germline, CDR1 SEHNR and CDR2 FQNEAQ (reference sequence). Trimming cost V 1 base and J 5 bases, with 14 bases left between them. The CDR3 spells CASSLVGGAGNEKLFF. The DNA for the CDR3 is TGTGCCAGCAGCTTAGTCGGGGGGGCAGGCAATGAAAAACTGTTTTTT.

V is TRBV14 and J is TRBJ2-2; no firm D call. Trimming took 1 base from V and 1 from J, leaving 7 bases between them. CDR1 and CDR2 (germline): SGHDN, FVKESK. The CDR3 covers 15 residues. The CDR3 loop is CASSQGLKNTGELFF. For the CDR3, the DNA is TGTGCCAGCAGCCAAGGACTTAAGAACACCGGGGAGCTGTTTTTT.

CDR3 nucleotides: TGTGCCAGCAGTGAAGCGCTTTGGACAGAAAGGGCGTTCTTC. It encodes CASSEALWTERAFF. The V gene is TRBV2, the J gene TRBJ2-1, with D maybe TRBD1 (6 bases). The CDR3 is made up of 14 amino acids. The V gene lost 0 bases and the J gene lost 15 bases, with 18 bases spanning the gap. The germline CDR1 and CDR2 sequences are SNHLY and FYNNEI. The full variable domain, its missing parts supplied by reference TRBV2 and TRBJ2-1, is EPEVTQTPSHQVTQMGQEVILRCVPISNHLYFYWYRQILGQKVEFLVSFYNNEISEKSEIFDDQFSVERPDGSNFTLKIRSTKLEDSAMYFCASSEALWTERAFFGPGTRLTVL.

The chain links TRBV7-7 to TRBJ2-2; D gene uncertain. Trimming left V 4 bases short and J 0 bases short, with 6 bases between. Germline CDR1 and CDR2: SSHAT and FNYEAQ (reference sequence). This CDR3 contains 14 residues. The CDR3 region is CASSYTTNTGELFF. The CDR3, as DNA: TGTGCCAGCAGCTACACAACGAACACCGGGGAGCTGTTTTTT.